The clone carrying this T cell receptor (beta chain) was detected only a few times. The sample comes from a study of blood T cells in healthy people across ages. PCR was performed a second time for roughly 7 to 11 cycles using a sample-barcoded 5' primer and a J-beta primer mix. Every sample gave at least 2.5 million paired-end reads containing CDR3. In TCRdb, the 5' RACE reads were re-called with MiXCR into one record per CDR3 protein. This table has about 900,000 distinct CDR3 sequences, around 46% appearing once. Germline V gene lookup returns CDR1 LGHDT and CDR2 YNNKEL (reference sequence). This CDR3 has 14 amino acids. V lost 5 bases and J lost 9, with 17 bases in between.

This receptor was taken from a man aged 25 to 40 in good health. The chain is built from TRBV3-1 and TRBJ2-4; TRBD1 is a possible D gene (5 bases). Input material: blood. The CDR3 region is CASSGQDTLSIQYF. CDR3 DNA sequence: TGTGCCAGCAGCGGACAAGACACGCTAAGCATTCAGTACTTC.